This T cell receptor beta chain was documented in a study of shared clonotypes between healthy human individuals. Study-level information: Three plates were used per donor for CD4 naive, three for CD4 memory, two for CD8 naive and one for CD8 memory.

This clone was picked up one time. Negatively enriched CD4+ T cells were divided by CD45RA into naive and memory. The CDR3 is 11 residues long. The J segment lost 3 bases and the V segment lost 8 bases, leaving 3 bases of the junction unmatched. The germline V gene has CDR1 SQVTM and CDR2 ANQGSEA. The genomic DNA of each subset was split evenly across several immunoSEQ plates. Profiled with immunoSEQ multiplex PCR; TCRdb holds only in-frame clones, not every one. This sample carries millions of clones, roughly 96% of them seen once, and the ten largest clones take around 0.13%. The chain is built from TRBV29-1 and TRBJ2-5; 7 nucleotides agree with TRBD1. The sequence was collected from a man between 18 and 35 years old in good health. The sequenced sample was naive CD4+ T cells sorted from blood. The subset was: CD45RA+ positively selected. The CDR3 coding sequence is TGCAGCATAGGACAGGAAGAGACCCAGTACTTC. It encodes CSIGQEETQYF.